The present entry profiles one TCR beta chain with its context. The antigen is undetermined. The source of the sample is a study of T cell responses to AZD1222 COVID-19 vaccine. Germline V CDR1 and CDR2: MDHEN, SYDVKM. Trimming removed 4 bases from V and 1 base from J, with 14 bases in between. The CDR3 is made up of 16 amino acids. Study-wide results and limits: Repertoire sampling happened only post peak T cell response. Following two doses of AZD1222, Spike-specific TCR breadth and depth rose.

The assay was immunoSEQ multiplex PCR, and TCRdb's table has in-frame clones only and misses some. This sample has 50,000 to 65,000 clones; around 81% occur once, and the top ten carry approximately 25%. The specimen comprised peripheral blood, sampled 28 days after the second AZD1222 dose. This rearrangement joins TRBV28 to TRBJ1-3; no reliable D call. The source of this sequence is an adult who received the AZD1222 COVID-19 vaccine. The CDR3 DNA reads TGTGCCAGCAGTTCCCCCGGGGAAGGTTCTGGAAACACCATATATTTT. Residues: CASSSPGEGSGNTIYF.